This T cell receptor (beta chain) comes out of a study of T cell changes during pregnancy in multiple sclerosis. The CDR3 loop spans 14 amino acids. Between the trimmed V and J ends, which lost 1 base and 3 bases, there was a span of 8 bases. The germline V gene has CDR1 SGHAT and CDR2 FQNNGV. Using immunoSEQ multiplex PCR, the repertoire was profiled, and TCRdb retains in-frame clones only, with some absent. In the table there are about 99,000 clones, over 85% of which are singletons. Sequencing used peripheral blood, obtained after pregnancy. This sequence joins TRBV11-2 and TRBJ2-3; D not resolved. This receptor was obtained from a female donor with multiple sclerosis, enrolled in a pregnancy study. The CDR3 nucleotides read TGTGCCAGCAGCTTAGTTGTCCGGACAGATACGCAGTATTTT. Protein: CASSLVVRTDTQYF.